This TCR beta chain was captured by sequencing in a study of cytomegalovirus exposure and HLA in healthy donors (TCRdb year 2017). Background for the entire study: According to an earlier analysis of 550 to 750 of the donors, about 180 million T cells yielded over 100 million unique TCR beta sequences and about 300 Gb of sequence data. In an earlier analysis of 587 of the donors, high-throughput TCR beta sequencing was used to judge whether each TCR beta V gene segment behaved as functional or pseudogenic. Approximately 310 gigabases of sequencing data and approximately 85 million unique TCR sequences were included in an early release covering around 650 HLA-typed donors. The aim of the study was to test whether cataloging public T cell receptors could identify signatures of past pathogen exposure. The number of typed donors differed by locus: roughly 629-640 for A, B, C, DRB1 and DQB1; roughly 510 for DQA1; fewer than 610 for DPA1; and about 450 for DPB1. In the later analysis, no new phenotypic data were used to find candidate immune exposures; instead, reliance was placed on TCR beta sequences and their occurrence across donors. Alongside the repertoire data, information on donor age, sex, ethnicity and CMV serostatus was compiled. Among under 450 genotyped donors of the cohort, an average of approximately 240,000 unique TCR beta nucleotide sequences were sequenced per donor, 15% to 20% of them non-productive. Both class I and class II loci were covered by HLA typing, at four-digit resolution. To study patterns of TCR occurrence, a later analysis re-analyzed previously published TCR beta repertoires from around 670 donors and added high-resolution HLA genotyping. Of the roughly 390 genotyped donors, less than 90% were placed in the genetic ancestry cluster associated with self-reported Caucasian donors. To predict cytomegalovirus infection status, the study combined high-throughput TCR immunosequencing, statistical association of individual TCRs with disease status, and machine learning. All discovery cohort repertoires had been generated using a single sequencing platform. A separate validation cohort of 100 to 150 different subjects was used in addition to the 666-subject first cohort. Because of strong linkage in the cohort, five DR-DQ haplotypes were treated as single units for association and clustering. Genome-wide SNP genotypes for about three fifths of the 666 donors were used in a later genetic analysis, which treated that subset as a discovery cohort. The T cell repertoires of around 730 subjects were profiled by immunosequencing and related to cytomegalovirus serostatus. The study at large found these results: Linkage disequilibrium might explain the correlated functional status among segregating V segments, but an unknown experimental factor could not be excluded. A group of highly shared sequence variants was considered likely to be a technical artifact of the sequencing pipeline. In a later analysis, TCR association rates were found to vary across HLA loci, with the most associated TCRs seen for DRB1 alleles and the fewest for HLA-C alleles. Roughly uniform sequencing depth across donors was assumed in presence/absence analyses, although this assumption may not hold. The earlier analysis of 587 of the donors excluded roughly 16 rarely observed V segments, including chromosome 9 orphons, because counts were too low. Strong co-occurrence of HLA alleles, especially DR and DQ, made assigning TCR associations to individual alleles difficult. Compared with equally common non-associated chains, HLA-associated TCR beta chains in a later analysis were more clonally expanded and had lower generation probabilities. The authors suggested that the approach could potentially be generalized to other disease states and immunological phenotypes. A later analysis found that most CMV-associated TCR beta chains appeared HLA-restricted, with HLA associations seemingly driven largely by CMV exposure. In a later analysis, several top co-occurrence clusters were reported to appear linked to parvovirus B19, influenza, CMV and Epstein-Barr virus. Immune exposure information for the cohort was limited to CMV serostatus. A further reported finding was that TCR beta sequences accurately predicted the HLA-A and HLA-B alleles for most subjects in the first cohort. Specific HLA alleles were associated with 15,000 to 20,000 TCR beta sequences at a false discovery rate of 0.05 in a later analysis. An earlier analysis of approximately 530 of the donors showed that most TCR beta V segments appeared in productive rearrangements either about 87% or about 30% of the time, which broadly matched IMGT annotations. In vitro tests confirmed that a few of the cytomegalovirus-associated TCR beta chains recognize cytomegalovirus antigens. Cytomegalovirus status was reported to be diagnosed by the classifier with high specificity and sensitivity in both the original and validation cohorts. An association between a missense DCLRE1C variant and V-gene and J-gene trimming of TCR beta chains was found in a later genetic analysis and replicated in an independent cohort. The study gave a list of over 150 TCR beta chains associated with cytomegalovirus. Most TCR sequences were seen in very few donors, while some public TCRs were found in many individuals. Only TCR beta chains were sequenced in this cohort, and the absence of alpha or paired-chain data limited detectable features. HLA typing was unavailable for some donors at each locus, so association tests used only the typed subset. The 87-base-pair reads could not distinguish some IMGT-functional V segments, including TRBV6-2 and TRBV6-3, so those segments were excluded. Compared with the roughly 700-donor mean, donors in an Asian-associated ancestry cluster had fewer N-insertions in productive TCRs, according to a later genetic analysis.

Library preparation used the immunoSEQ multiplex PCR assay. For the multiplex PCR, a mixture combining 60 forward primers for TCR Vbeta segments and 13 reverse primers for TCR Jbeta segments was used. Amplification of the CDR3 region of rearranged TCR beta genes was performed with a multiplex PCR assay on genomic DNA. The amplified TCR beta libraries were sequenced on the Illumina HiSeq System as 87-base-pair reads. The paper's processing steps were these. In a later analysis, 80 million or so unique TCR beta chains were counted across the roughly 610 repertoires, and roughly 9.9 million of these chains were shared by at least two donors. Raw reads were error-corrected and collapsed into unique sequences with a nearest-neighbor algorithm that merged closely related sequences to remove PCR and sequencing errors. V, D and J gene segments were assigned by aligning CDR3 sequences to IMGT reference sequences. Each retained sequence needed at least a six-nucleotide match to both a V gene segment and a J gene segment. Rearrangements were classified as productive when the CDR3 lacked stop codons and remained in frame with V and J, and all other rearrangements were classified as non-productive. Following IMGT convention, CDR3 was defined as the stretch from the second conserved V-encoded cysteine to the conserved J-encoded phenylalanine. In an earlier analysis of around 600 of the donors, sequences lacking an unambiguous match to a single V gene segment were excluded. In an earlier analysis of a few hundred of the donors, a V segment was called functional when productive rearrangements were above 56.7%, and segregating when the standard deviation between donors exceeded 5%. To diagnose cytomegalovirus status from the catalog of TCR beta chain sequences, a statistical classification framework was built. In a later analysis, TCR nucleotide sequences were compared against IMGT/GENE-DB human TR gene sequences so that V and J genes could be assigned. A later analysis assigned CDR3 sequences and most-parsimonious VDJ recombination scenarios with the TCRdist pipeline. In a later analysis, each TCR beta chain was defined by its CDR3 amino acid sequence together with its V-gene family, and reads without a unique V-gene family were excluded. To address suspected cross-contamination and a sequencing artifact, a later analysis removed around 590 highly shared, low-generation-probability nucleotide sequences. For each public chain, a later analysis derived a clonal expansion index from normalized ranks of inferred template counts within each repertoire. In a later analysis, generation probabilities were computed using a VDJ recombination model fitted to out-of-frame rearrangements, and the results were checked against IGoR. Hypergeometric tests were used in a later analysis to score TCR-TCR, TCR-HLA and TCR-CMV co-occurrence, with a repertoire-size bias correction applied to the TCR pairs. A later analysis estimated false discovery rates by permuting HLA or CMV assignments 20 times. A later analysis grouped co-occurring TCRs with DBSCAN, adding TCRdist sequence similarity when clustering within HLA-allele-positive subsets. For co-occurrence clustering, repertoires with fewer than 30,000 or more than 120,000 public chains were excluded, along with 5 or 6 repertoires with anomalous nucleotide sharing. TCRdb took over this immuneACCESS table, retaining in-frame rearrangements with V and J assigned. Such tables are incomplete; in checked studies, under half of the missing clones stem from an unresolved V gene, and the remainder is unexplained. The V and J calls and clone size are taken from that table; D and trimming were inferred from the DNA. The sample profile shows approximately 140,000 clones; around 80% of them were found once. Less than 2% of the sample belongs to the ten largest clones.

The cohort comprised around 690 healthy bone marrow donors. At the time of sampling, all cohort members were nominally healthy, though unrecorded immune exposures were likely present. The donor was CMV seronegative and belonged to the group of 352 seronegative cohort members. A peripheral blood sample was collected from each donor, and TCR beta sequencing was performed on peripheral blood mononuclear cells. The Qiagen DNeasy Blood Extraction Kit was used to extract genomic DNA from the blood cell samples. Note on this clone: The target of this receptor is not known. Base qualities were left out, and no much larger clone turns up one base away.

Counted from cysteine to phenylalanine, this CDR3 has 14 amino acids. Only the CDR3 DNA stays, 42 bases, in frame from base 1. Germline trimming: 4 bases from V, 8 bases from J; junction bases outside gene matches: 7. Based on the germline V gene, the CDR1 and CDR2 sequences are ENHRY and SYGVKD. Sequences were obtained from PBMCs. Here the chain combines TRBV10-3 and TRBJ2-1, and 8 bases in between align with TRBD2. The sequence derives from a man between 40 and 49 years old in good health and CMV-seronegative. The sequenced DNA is TGTGCCATCAGTGCAGCGGGAGTTAATCATGAGCAGTTCTTC. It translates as CAISAAGVNHEQFF.